These 9 T cell receptor beta chains originate from one sample sequenced in a study of CD8 T cells in Susac syndrome. RNA was extracted with the RNeasy kit, and a quantity of roughly 0.45 to 1 ug was reverse transcribed using random hexamers. TCRdb independently ran MiXCR on the immunoSEQ multiplex PCR reads; one entry per CDR3 protein. The sample includes under 200,000 distinct CDR3 sequences, 90% to 95% seen only once; the top ten take approximately 0.09%. Specimen: CD4+ T cells from PBMCs. All receptors come from a human donor with Susac syndrome.

The chain recombines TRBV9 with TRBJ1-1, with unresolved D. This CDR3 has 13 amino acids. CDR1 and CDR2 from the germline V gene are SGDLS and YYNGEE. V was clipped by 0 bases and J by 1 base, with 4 bases between them. CDR3 nucleotides: TGTGCCAGCAGCGTAGTTTGGAACACTGAAGCTTTCTTT. Protein product: CASSVVWNTEAFF.

The CDR3: CASSELDANTGELFF. CDR3 in DNA: TGTGCCAGCAGTGAACTTGATGCGAACACCGGGGAGCTGTTTTTT. This sequence joins TRBV2 and TRBJ2-2; D unclear. The CDR3 has 15 residues. Looked up from germline, CDR1 is SNHLY and CDR2 is FYNNEI. Trimming removed 2 bases from V and 0 bases from J, with 7 bases in between.

This clonotype was observed a single time. V is TRBV5-4 and J is TRBJ2-1, with D perhaps assigned TRBD1 or TRBD2 (5 bases each). Trimming stripped 4 bases from V and 2 bases from J, with 13 bases between. Germline values: CDR1 SGHNT, CDR2 YYREEE (reference sequence). This CDR3 has 15 residues. CDR3 sequence: CASSRVGTTYNEQFF. The CDR3, as DNA: TGTGCCAGCAGCCGAGTGGGGACGACCTACAATGAGCAGTTCTTC.

The CDR3 protein is CASGRWIYSGTRYTGELFF. The CDR3 DNA reads TGTGCTAGTGGACGATGGATATATTCCGGGACAAGATACACCGGGGAGCTGTTTTTT. V gene TRBV12-5 combines with J gene TRBJ2-2, with a possible D match to TRBD1 (6 bases). This CDR3 comprises 19 residues. Trimming took off 6 bases at V and 3 bases at J, with 26 bases between the two ends. CDR1 and CDR2 (germline): LGHNT, FRNRAP.

This clonotype was counted once. This chain uses TRBV18 with TRBJ2-1; 10 nucleotides match TRBD2. The germline CDR1 and CDR2 sequences are KGHSH and LQKENI. V was clipped by 0 bases and J by 6 bases; unmatched bases: 8. This CDR3 comprises 17 residues. The CDR3 bases are TGTGCCAGCTCACCACCGGGGTCTAGCGGGAGTATCAATGAGCAGTTCTTC. Encoded protein: CASSPPGSSGSINEQFF.

This clonotype has only one observation. The chain has TRBV3-1 and TRBJ2-5; 8 nucleotides align to TRBD2. CDR3 length: 16 amino acids. Germline V gives CDR1 LGHDT, CDR2 YNNKEL (reference sequence). The V and J ends lost 4 bases and 0 bases, in that order; junction bases with no gene match: 7. DNA of the CDR3: TGTGCCAGCAGCCCGGGAGGGAGCTTGTACCAAGAGACCCAGTACTTC. This sequence encodes CASSPGGSLYQETQYF.

The chain joins TRBV5-6 to TRBJ1-5, with no clear D. Between the trimmed V and J ends, which lost 3 bases and 0 bases, there was a span of 7 bases. The CDR3 extends over 14 amino acids. Germline V lookup: CDR1 SGHDT, CDR2 YYEEEE. CDR3: CASSSRYSNQPQHF. CDR3 bases: TGTGCCAGCAGCTCGCGATATAGCAATCAGCCCCAGCATTTT. Full variable domain (missing parts from reference TRBV5-6 and TRBJ1-5): DAGVTQSPTHLIKTRGQQVTLRCSPKSGHDTVSWYQQALGQGPQFIFQYYEEEERQRGNFPDRFSGHQFPNYSSELNVNALLLGDSALYLCASSSRYSNQPQHFGDGTRLSIL.

J is TRBJ2-7 and V is TRBV7-2, with 12 nucleotides matching TRBD2. With 2 bases clipped from V and 2 bases from J, the junction kept 1 base outside the gene matches. The CDR3 runs to 15 residues. The germline gives CDR1 SGHTA, CDR2 FQGNSA. The CDR3 DNA reads as TGTGCCAGCAGCTTATCTAGCGGGGGGGCCTACGAGCAGTACTTC. It is translated as CASSLSSGGAYEQYF.

The chain is built from TRBV13 and TRBJ2-1; 10 bases are a match to TRBD2. V dropped 3 bases and J dropped 5; count of bases not matched to a gene: 4. CDR1 and CDR2 from the germline V gene are PRHDT and FYEKMQ (reference sequence). This CDR3 is 15 amino acids long. The CDR3 nucleotides read TGTGCCAGCAGCTTCCTAGCGGGGGAGCACAATGAGCAGTTCTTC. This sequence encodes CASSFLAGEHNEQFF. The variable domain in full, completed from reference TRBV13 and TRBJ2-1, reads AAGVIQSPRHLIKEKRETATLKCYPIPRHDTVYWYQQGPGQDPQFLISFYEKMQSDKGSIPDRFSAQQFSDYHSELNMSSLELGDSALYFCASSFLAGEHNEQFFGPGTRLTVL.